This TCR beta chain was retrieved from a study of T cells in localized non-small cell lung cancer. General study findings and limits: Tumor showed lower T cell clonality than uninvolved adjacent lung, where it was highest. Across samples, adjacent lung featured a median 57 of the top 100 tumor clones.

Measured with immunoSEQ multiplex PCR; TCRdb has only the in-frame clones, and not every one. The data show 25,000 to 30,000 clones, more than 75% seen once. V shed 8 bases and J shed 11 bases, with 21 bases lying between them. The CDR3 has 12 residues. Germline CDR1 is GTSNPN and CDR2 is SVGIG (reference sequence). In regard to this clone: Its target is not known.

Material: peripheral blood, obtained before any cancer treatment. The receptor's source is a female donor of 60 years or more with stage III squamous cell lung carcinoma. J is TRBJ1-1 and V is TRBV30; D is uncertain. CDR3 coding DNA: TGTGCCATGGGTGGTGTAGGTAGGGCTGCTTTCTTT. It is translated as CAMGGVGRAAFF.